The rows below give T cell receptor beta chains drawn from one sample of a study of blood T cell repertoires in COVID-19. Profiled with immunoSEQ multiplex PCR; TCRdb holds only in-frame clones, not every one. The table has more than 250,000 clones, about 90% seen once. Sequenced: peripheral blood. The origin of the receptors is a man younger than 35 who had recovered from COVID-19. The CDR3 runs from the conserved cysteine through the conserved F or W. Fields, in order: V gene, J gene, D gene, clone size, CDR3 protein, CDR3 DNA. The D gene is left open where the match is weak. Not every row has a clone size; where given, it reads once, few, many or a size class.

TRBV19	TRBJ2-1	-	-	CASSSLPGTFFSYNEQFF	TGTGCCAGTAGTTCACTCCCCGGGACTTTCTTCTCCTACAATGAGCAGTTCTTC
TRBV7-2	TRBJ1-2	TRBD1	-	CASSQDRDYGYTF	TGTGCCAGCAGCCAGGACAGGGACTATGGCTACACCTTC
TRBV4-2	TRBJ2-1	TRBD2	-	CASSQDSAAGGFYNEQFF	TGTGCCAGCAGCCAAGATTCAGCGGCGGGGGGTTTCTACAATGAGCAGTTCTTC
TRBV7-9	TRBJ2-7	-	-	CASSFDRPYEQYF	TGTGCCAGCAGCTTCGACAGGCCGTACGAGCAGTACTTC
TRBV5-1	TRBJ2-2	-	few	CASSLDGVPGELFF	TGCGCCAGCAGCTTAGATGGAGTGCCCGGGGAGCTGTTTTTT
TRBV7-9	TRBJ1-1	TRBD1	-	CASNRGGTEAFF	TGTGCCAGTAACAGGGGGGGCACTGAAGCTTTCTTT
TRBV7-9	TRBJ1-2	-	once	CASGRGNYGYTF	TGTGCCAGCGGAAGGGGGAACTATGGCTACACCTTC
TRBV7-9	TRBJ2-1	-	-	CASSLAEGQGEQFF	TGTGCCAGCAGCTTAGCGGAGGGCCAGGGTGAGCAGTTCTTC
TRBV5-1	TRBJ2-1	TRBD2	-	CASSFSSGSSYNEQFF	TGCGCCAGCAGCTTTAGTAGCGGGAGCTCCTACAATGAGCAGTTCTTC
TRBV7-9	TRBJ1-2	TRBD1	many	CASSLLRAPGGHGYTF	TGTGCCAGCAGCCTCTTAAGGGCTCCAGGGGGTCATGGCTACACCTTC
TRBV12-5	TRBJ1-1	TRBD1	few	CATGTAEAFF	TGTGCTACCGGGACAGCTGAAGCTTTCTTT
TRBV19	TRBJ2-2	-	once	CASSIRGGTGELFF	TGTGCCAGTAGTATCAGGGGAGGGACCGGGGAGCTGTTTTTT
TRBV7-9	TRBJ2-7	TRBD2	-	CASSPLAGAGYEQYF	TGTGCCAGCAGCCCACTAGCGGGAGCGGGCTACGAGCAGTACTTC
TRBV6-1	TRBJ1-2	-	-	CASSPGNGYTF	TGTGCCAGCAGCCCAGGGAATGGCTACACCTTC
TRBV7-9	TRBJ2-7	-	once	CASSLETGYEQYF	TGTGCCAGCAGCTTAGAGACAGGCTACGAGCAGTACTTC
TRBV2	TRBJ2-5	-	-	CAGGQTQETQYF	TGTGCCGGCGGACAGACTCAAGAGACCCAGTACTTC
TRBV5-8	TRBJ2-5	TRBD2	-	CASSTSVKTQYF	TGTGCCAGCAGCACTAGCGTTAAGACCCAGTACTTC
TRBV6-4	TRBJ2-3	-	-	CASSDLGGAIDTQYF	TGTGCCAGCAGTGACCTTGGGGGGGCTATTGATACGCAGTATTTT
TRBV30	TRBJ2-6	-	-	CACDPVRGAGGANVLTF	TGTGCCTGCGACCCCGTTCGGGGGGCAGGTGGGGCCAACGTCCTGACTTTC
TRBV30	TRBJ2-3	-	-	CAWSGSGLSTDTQYF	TGTGCCTGGAGTGGTAGCGGACTTAGCACAGATACGCAGTATTTT
TRBV30	TRBJ1-5	TRBD1	-	CAWKQQGNPNQPQHF	TGTGCCTGGAAGCAACAGGGGAACCCCAATCAGCCCCAGCATTTT
TRBV7-9	TRBJ1-1	TRBD1	-	CASGIQGAGPDTEAFF	TGTGCCAGCGGTATACAGGGGGCCGGTCCCGACACTGAAGCTTTCTTT
TRBV4-1	TRBJ2-3	-	-	CASSPTRASTDTQYF	TGCGCCAGCAGCCCGACTCGTGCTAGCACAGATACGCAGTATTTT
TRBV11-3	TRBJ2-5	-	-	CASSLTSRDQETQYF	TGTGCCAGCAGCTTAACTAGTAGGGATCAAGAGACCCAGTACTTC
TRBV11-2	TRBJ2-7	TRBD2	-	CASSFAPSGRVGEQYF	TGTGCCAGCAGCTTCGCCCCTAGCGGGAGGGTGGGGGAGCAGTACTTC
TRBV19	TRBJ2-1	TRBD2	-	CASSILLAGADEQFF	TGTGCCAGTAGTATACTGCTAGCGGGAGCGGATGAGCAGTTCTTC
TRBV25-1	TRBJ2-5	TRBD1	-	CASSNTGTGHETQYF	TGTGCCAGCAGTAACACCGGGACAGGGCACGAGACCCAGTACTTC
TRBV3-1/TRBV3-2	TRBJ2-1	TRBD1	-	CASSQDGQVSSYNEQFF	TGTGCCAGCAGCCAAGATGGACAGGTAAGCTCCTACAATGAGCAGTTCTTC
TRBV7-2	TRBJ2-7	-	-	CASSLGPSPYEQYF	TGTGCCAGCAGCTTAGGTCCCAGTCCCTACGAGCAGTACTTC
TRBV6-2/TRBV6-3	TRBJ1-3	TRBD1	-	CASSYLRQGDTIYF	TGTGCCAGCAGTTACCTTCGACAGGGTGACACCATATATTTT
TRBV5-1	TRBJ1-1	-	-	CASSLDPGTNTEAFF	TGCGCCAGCAGCTTGGATCCAGGAACGAACACTGAAGCTTTCTTT
TRBV5-1	TRBJ2-7	TRBD1	-	CASSLDDRGYEQYF	TGCGCCAGCAGCTTGGATGACAGGGGGTACGAGCAGTACTTC
TRBV3-1/TRBV3-2	TRBJ1-2	-	once	CASSQVVGIKAYGYTF	TGTGCCAGCAGCCAAGTTGTCGGGATCAAGGCCTATGGCTACACCTTC
TRBV5-4	TRBJ2-1	TRBD2	-	CASSLDGLAGGVEQFF	TGTGCCAGCAGCTTGGATGGACTAGCGGGGGGGGTAGAGCAGTTCTTC
TRBV3-1/TRBV3-2	TRBJ2-3	TRBD2	-	CASSQIRLASTDTQYF	TGTGCCAGCAGCCAAATCCGACTAGCGAGCACAGATACGCAGTATTTT
TRBV7-2	TRBJ2-1	TRBD2	many	CASSLEGTSGRFYNEQFF	TGTGCCAGCAGCTTAGAGGGGACTAGCGGGAGGTTTTACAATGAGCAGTTCTTC
TRBV20-1	TRBJ2-7	-	-	CRAGDSYEQYF	TGCAGAGCAGGGGACTCCTACGAGCAGTACTTC
TRBV4-2	TRBJ1-2	-	-	CASSQEGSEDTF	TGTGCCAGCAGCCAAGAAGGCAGCGAAGACACCTTC
TRBV7-2	TRBJ2-3	-	-	CASSTIGQGKDTQYF	TGTGCCAGCAGTACAATCGGGCAGGGCAAAGATACGCAGTATTTT
TRBV6-4	TRBJ2-1	TRBD2	-	CASSVETSGSQFF	TGTGCCAGCAGTGTGGAGACTAGCGGGAGCCAGTTCTTC
TRBV5-5	TRBJ1-4	-	-	CASSLDVPTSELFF	TGTGCCAGCAGCTTGGACGTCCCGACAAGTGAACTGTTTTTT
TRBV7-9	TRBJ2-3	TRBD2	-	CASSLASSGRGTDTQYF	TGTGCCAGCAGCTTAGCTTCTAGCGGGAGGGGTACAGATACGCAGTATTTT
TRBV9	TRBJ2-1	-	-	CASSTARDEQFF	TGTGCCAGCAGCACGGCCCGGGATGAGCAGTTCTTC
TRBV18	TRBJ2-5	TRBD1	once	CASSPRGTEETQYF	TGTGCCAGCTCACCAAGGGGGACAGAGGAGACCCAGTACTTC
TRBV19	TRBJ2-7	-	-	CASSTAVGRGYEQYF	TGTGCCAGTAGTACAGCGGTGGGCAGGGGCTACGAGCAGTACTTC
TRBV25-1	TRBJ1-1	-	once	CASKYGGNTEAFF	TGTGCCAGCAAATACGGGGGGAACACTGAAGCTTTCTTT
TRBV11-2	TRBJ2-2	-	-	CASSFRTKSNTGELFF	TGTGCCAGCAGCTTCCGGACAAAGTCGAACACCGGGGAGCTGTTTTTT
TRBV12-3/TRBV12-4	TRBJ2-7	-	-	CASSLFREAEQYF	TGTGCCAGCAGTTTGTTTAGGGAGGCCGAGCAGTACTTC
TRBV3-1/TRBV3-2	TRBJ2-7	TRBD2	-	CASSRLAEGNEQYF	TGTGCCAGCAGCCGTCTAGCGGAGGGCAACGAGCAGTACTTC
TRBV19	TRBJ2-1	-	once	CASSIGVADHNEQFF	TGTGCCAGTAGTATAGGAGTAGCGGACCATAATGAGCAGTTCTTC
TRBV19	TRBJ2-2	-	-	CASQSGIRTTGELFF	TGTGCCAGCCAGTCGGGTATCCGTACCACCGGGGAGCTGTTTTTT
TRBV20-1	TRBJ2-1	-	-	CSARPPGEQFF	TGCAGTGCTCGGCCCCCAGGTGAGCAGTTCTTC
TRBV10-3	TRBJ1-2	-	-	CATKTTLQVPNYGYTF	TGTGCCACCAAAACGACTCTACAGGTGCCTAACTATGGCTACACCTTC
TRBV7-9	TRBJ1-3	TRBD1	-	CASSSQGVLSGNTIYF	TGTGCCAGCAGCTCACAGGGGGTACTCTCTGGAAACACCATATATTTT
TRBV5-5	TRBJ1-5	-	once	CASSLGVGRDSNQPQHF	TGTGCCAGCAGCTTGGGCGTGGGGAGGGATAGCAATCAGCCCCAGCATTTT
TRBV19	TRBJ2-1	TRBD2	-	CASSSGTSGDYNEQFF	TGTGCCAGTAGTAGCGGGACTAGCGGGGACTACAATGAGCAGTTCTTC
TRBV4-1	TRBJ2-7	TRBD1	-	CASSQGNRGAYEQYF	TGCGCCAGCAGCCAAGGGAACAGGGGCGCCTACGAGCAGTACTTC